The 18 T cell receptor beta chains listed next were all sequenced from one sample in a study of T cell responses to AZD1222 COVID-19 vaccine. The table came from immunoSEQ multiplex PCR; TCRdb's copy has only in-frame clones and leaves some out. The sample shows around 80,000 clones, 70% to 90% of them seen only once. The sequencing used peripheral blood, collected 28 days after the second AZD1222 dose. The receptors here all came from an adult who received the AZD1222 COVID-19 vaccine.

This clone has only a few counts. The chain carries TRBV9 and TRBJ2-1; 12 bases fit TRBD2. The CDR3 totals 16 residues. The junction had 9 bases not matched to a gene; V was cut back by 2 bases and J by 9 bases. Germline CDR1 is SGDLS and CDR2 is YYNGEE. The CDR3 protein is CASSVRLAGAPGEQFF. The CDR3, as DNA: TGTGCCAGCAGCGTCCGACTAGCGGGGGCCCCAGGTGAGCAGTTCTTC.

The chain combines TRBV10-3 with TRBJ1-5; possible D gene TRBD1, 5 bases. From germline, CDR1 is ENHRY and CDR2 SYGVKD. Trimming took off 3 bases at V and 2 bases at J, with 11 bases between the two ends. The CDR3 has 15 amino acids. This CDR3 is CAISDGGNGNQPQHF. CDR3 bases: TGTGCCATCAGTGATGGGGGAAATGGCAATCAGCCCCAGCATTTT.

The chain employs TRBV12-3 or TRBV12-4 and TRBJ1-2; D gene unclear. Trimming cost V 6 bases and J 2 bases, with 10 bases left between them. This CDR3 comprises 13 residues. CDR3 nucleotides: TGTGCCAGCAGACCGGGTGTGAACTATGGCTACACCTTC. Amino acid sequence: CASRPGVNYGYTF.

The count of this clone is one. CDR3 DNA sequence: TGTGCCAGCAGTCCCCTTCCGAGAAACGGGATTTCACCCCTCCACTTT. Encoded protein: CASSPLPRNGISPLHF. The chain employs TRBV7-9 and TRBJ1-6; D gene uncertain. The CDR3 loop spans 16 amino acids. Trimming took 6 bases from V and 9 from J, leaving 21 bases between them. The germline V gene has CDR1 SEHNR and CDR2 FQNEAQ (reference sequence).

This rearrangement joins TRBV6-6 to TRBJ1-3; perhaps TRBD1 as D (5 bases). The CDR3 loop spans 16 amino acids. Per germline, CDR1 MNHNY and CDR2 SVGAGI (reference sequence). Trimming left V 2 bases short and J 2 bases short, with 13 bases between. DNA for the CDR3: TGTGCCAGCAGTTACACGATGGCAGGGACTGGAAACACCATATATTTT. Translated: CASSYTMAGTGNTIYF.

The table lists this clone with a count of one. The chain couples TRBV7-9 to TRBJ1-1, with D possibly being TRBD1 (5 bases). Germline CDR1 and CDR2: SEHNR and FQNEAQ (reference sequence). V was cut by 5 bases and J by 3 bases, with 19 bases left in between. The CDR3 is 16 amino acids. This CDR3 reads CASSLGAAGTDTEAFF. In DNA form, the CDR3 reads TGTGCCAGCAGCCTTGGGGCGGCCGGCACCGACACTGAAGCTTTCTTT. Combining the CDR3 with reference TRBV7-9 and TRBJ1-1 gives the whole variable domain DTGVSQNPRHKITKRGQNVTFRCDPISEHNRLYWYRQTLGQGPEFLTYFQNEAQLEKSRLLSDRFSAERPKGSFSTLEIQRTEQGDSAMYLCASSLGAAGTDTEAFFGQGTRLTVV.

J is TRBJ2-2 and V is TRBV5-5, with TRBD2 identical over 10 bases. Looked up from germline, CDR1 is SGHKS and CDR2 is YYEKEE (reference sequence). V shed 2 bases and J 7 bases; nucleotides not matched to a gene: 8. The CDR3 covers 16 residues. CDR3 bases: TGTGCCAGCAGCTTCTCTAGCGGGGGATACGACGGGGAGCTGTTTTTT. Translated, it gives CASSFSSGGYDGELFF.

The chain recombines TRBV5-5 with TRBJ2-4; 7 bases align to TRBD2. Germline CDR1 SGHKS, CDR2 YYEKEE (reference sequence). The CDR3 is 14 amino acids. V trimming: 1 base; J trimming: 8 bases; junction bases outside the gene matches: 6. The CDR3 nucleotides are TGTGCCAGCAGCTTGCCCGGGGGGTTTGACATTCAGTACTTC. This codes for CASSLPGGFDIQYF.

This rearrangement joins TRBV9 to TRBJ2-5, with D perhaps matching TRBD2 (7 bases). The CDR3 extends over 18 amino acids. V gave up 4 bases and J gave up 5 bases, with 27 bases separating them. The germline CDR1 and CDR2 sequences are SGDLS and YYNGEE. CDR3 loop: CASSPWGWLRGAEETQYF. CDR3 nucleotide sequence: TGTGCCAGCAGCCCATGGGGGTGGTTACGGGGGGCCGAGGAGACCCAGTACTTC.

The chain links TRBV7-9 to TRBJ1-5, with D uncertain. CDR1 SEHNR and CDR2 FQNEAQ come from the germline V gene (reference sequence). Trimming removed 0 bases from V and 4 bases from J, with 10 bases in between. The CDR3 is made up of 15 amino acids. For the CDR3, the DNA is TGTGCCAGCAGCTTAGCCAGCCCGCAAAATCAGCCCCAGCATTTT. Translating it yields CASSLASPQNQPQHF.

This clone was recorded a few times. This chain joins TRBV3-1 (or the pseudogene TRBV3-2) and TRBJ1-3; D is unclear. The CDR3 loop spans 16 amino acids. Trimming took off 4 bases at V and 0 bases at J, with 13 bases between the two ends. CDR1 LGHDT and CDR2 YNNKEL come from the germline V gene (reference sequence). DNA for the CDR3: TGTGCCAGCAGCCGAAACTCCATCAGCTCTGGAAACACCATATATTTT. As protein: CASSRNSISSGNTIYF.

DNA of the CDR3: TGTGCCATCAGTTATACTACAGGATTCGAGCAGTACTTC. Residues: CAISYTTGFEQYF. V gene TRBV10-3 combines with J gene TRBJ2-7; D may be TRBD1 (5 bases). V was trimmed by 5 bases and J by 6 bases, leaving 14 bases between them. Germline-derived CDR1 and CDR2 are ENHRY and SYGVKD. CDR3 length: 13 residues.

DNA for the CDR3: TGCAGTGCTAGTGCGGAAAGGAGGGGGGCAGATACGCAGTATTTT. This gives the protein CSASAERRGADTQYF. The V gene is TRBV20-1, the J gene TRBJ2-3; D may correspond to TRBD1 or TRBD2 (6 bases each). The CDR3 totals 15 residues. The V end was cut by 3 bases, the J end by 4 bases, with 17 bases between. Germline V gene data show CDR1 as DFQATT and CDR2 as SNEGSKA (reference sequence).

The rearrangement joins TRBV6-5 to TRBJ1-3, with D unresolved. Trimming left V 0 bases short and J 0 bases short, with 9 bases between. Germline CDR1 reads MNHEY; CDR2 reads SVGAGI. CDR3 size: 16 residues. For the CDR3, the DNA is TGTGCCAGCAGTTACTCCCTTCAAGGCTCTGGAAACACCATATATTTT. This sequence encodes CASSYSLQGSGNTIYF.

This clone was counted only a few times. V gene TRBV30 combines with J gene TRBJ1-3, with TRBD1 identical over 7 bases. The CDR3 runs 13 residues. Looked up from germline, CDR1 is GTSNPN and CDR2 is SVGIG (reference sequence). With V trimmed by 7 bases and J by 0 bases, 3 bases remained unmatched. CDR3 amino acids: CASGQLSGNTIYF. The CDR3, as DNA: TGTGCCTCGGGACAGCTCTCTGGAAACACCATATATTTT.

The V and J genes are TRBV29-1 and TRBJ1-2, with D perhaps matching TRBD1 (6 bases). CDR3 size: 12 residues. CDR1 is SQVTM and CDR2 is ANQGSEA in the germline V gene. Trimming left V 3 bases short and J 6 bases short, with 11 bases between. The CDR3 bases are TGCAGCGTTGATTGGCAGGGGCATGGCTACACCTTC. Its translation is CSVDWQGHGYTF. Filled out from reference TRBV29-1 and TRBJ1-2, the complete variable domain reads SAVISQKPSRDICQRGTSLTIQCQVDSQVTMMFWYRQQPGQSLTLIATANQGSEATYESGFVIDKFPISRPNLTFSTLTVSNMSPEDSSIYLCSVDWQGHGYTFGSGTRLTVV.

This clone was observed once. This chain joins TRBV30 and TRBJ2-3; D assignment may be TRBD1 or TRBD2 (5 bases each). The CDR3 is 15 residues long. Germline values: CDR1 GTSNPN, CDR2 SVGIG (reference sequence). V was trimmed by 1 base and J by 2 bases, leaving 13 bases between them. CDR3 sequence reads: CAWSGVGAPTDTQYF. CDR3 nucleotide sequence: TGTGCCTGGAGTGGGGTCGGGGCCCCCACAGATACGCAGTATTTT.

The chain uses TRBV2 and TRBJ1-1; tentative D call: TRBD1 (5 bases). V lost 7 bases to trimming and J lost 7 bases, with 10 bases between them. Germline CDR1 is SNHLY and CDR2 is FYNNEI. The CDR3 contains 11 residues. The CDR3 sequence is CASKGRGEAFF. CDR3 DNA sequence: TGTGCCAGCAAGGGACGGGGTGAAGCTTTCTTT.